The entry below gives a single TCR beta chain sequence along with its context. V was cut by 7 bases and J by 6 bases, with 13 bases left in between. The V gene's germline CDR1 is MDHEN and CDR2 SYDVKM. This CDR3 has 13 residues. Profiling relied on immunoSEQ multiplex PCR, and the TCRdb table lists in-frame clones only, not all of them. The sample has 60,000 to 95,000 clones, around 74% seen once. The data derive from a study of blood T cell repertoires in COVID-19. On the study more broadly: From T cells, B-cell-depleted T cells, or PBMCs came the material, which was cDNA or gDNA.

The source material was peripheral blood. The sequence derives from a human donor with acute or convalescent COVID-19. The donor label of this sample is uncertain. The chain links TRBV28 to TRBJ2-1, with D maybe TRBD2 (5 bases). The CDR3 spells CASKSGFINEQFF. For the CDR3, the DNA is TGTGCCAGCAAATCGGGGTTTATCAATGAGCAGTTCTTC.